Detailed here is one T cell receptor beta chain. The sample originates from a study of human T cells and chemical hapten exposure. TCRdb ran MiXCR on the RACE reads and lists one entry per CDR3 protein. This sample has approximately 73,000 distinct CDR3 sequences, with 10% to 13% found just once. As for time point: patch test 1, 2 weeks after DPC sensitization. Treatment reported: therapeutic diphenylcyclopropenone sensitization with weekly scalp DPC. The V segment lost 6 bases and the J segment 9 bases; nucleotides outside the gene matches: 11. CDR3 length: 16 residues. The rearrangement joins TRBV12-3 or TRBV12-4 to TRBJ2-1; 13 positions match TRBD2. Source: whole blood, taken in connection with sensitization to the hapten diphenylcyclopropenone (DPC). The TCR sequence derives from a woman in her fifties or sixties with alopecia areata. Some clones in this sample may be carry-over from other donors' samples. As DNA, the CDR3 is TGTGCCAGCAGCCGTGGGACTAGCGGGAAAATAGGTGAGCAGTTCTTC. It is translated as CASSRGTSGKIGEQFF.